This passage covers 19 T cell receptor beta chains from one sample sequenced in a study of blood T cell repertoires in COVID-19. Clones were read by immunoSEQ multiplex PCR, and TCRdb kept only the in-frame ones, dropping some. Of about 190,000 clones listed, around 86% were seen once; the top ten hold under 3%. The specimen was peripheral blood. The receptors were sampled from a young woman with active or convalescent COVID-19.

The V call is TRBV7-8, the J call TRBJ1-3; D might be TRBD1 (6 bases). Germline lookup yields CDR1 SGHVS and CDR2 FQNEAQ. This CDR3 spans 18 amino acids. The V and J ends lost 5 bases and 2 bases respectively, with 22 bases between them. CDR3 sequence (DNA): TGTGCCAGCAGCCCTAGAGGGGGATCGGGGGGCACTGGAAACACCATATATTTT. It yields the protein CASSPRGGSGGTGNTIYF.

The CDR3 DNA sequence: TGTGCCAGTAGTCAGGGGTTGAGGAGCAATCAGCCCCAGCATTTT. Its protein product is CASSQGLRSNQPQHF. The V gene is TRBV19, the J gene TRBJ1-5; weak D call: TRBD1 (6 bases). This CDR3 is 15 amino acids long. The V end lost 5 bases, the J end lost 1 base, and 12 bases lay between the germline ends. From germline, CDR1 is LNHDA and CDR2 SQIVND (reference sequence).

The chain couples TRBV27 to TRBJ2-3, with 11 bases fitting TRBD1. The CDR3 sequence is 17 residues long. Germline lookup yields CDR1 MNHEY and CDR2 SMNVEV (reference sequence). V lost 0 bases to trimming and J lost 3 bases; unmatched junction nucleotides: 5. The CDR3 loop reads CASSLSPGQGETDTQYF. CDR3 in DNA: TGTGCCAGCAGTTTATCACCGGGACAGGGGGAGACAGATACGCAGTATTTT.

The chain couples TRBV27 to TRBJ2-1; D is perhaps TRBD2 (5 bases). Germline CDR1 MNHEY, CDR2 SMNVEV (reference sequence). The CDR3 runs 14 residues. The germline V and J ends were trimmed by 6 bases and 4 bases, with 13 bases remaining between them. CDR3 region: CASRPGLVYNEQFF. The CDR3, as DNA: TGTGCCAGCAGGCCCGGACTCGTATACAATGAGCAGTTCTTC.

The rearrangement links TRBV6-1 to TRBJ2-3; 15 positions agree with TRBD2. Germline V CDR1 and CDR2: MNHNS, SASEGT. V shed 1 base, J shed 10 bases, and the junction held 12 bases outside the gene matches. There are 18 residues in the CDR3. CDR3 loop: CASSEVYGLAGGLVSQYF. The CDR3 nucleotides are TGTGCCAGCAGTGAAGTTTATGGACTAGCGGGGGGGTTGGTTTCGCAGTATTTT.

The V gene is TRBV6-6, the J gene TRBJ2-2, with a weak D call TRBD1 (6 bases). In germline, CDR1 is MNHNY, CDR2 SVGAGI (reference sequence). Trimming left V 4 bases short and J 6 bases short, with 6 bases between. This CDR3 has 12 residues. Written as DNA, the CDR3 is TGTGCCAGCAGTTCAGGGGCCGGGGAGCTGTTTTTT. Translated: CASSSGAGELFF.

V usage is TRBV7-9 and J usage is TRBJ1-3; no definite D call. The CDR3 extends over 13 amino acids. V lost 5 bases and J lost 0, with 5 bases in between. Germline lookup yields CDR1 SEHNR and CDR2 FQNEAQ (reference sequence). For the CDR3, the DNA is TGTGCCAGCAGCGAGAGCTCTGGAAACACCATATATTTT. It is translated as CASSESSGNTIYF.

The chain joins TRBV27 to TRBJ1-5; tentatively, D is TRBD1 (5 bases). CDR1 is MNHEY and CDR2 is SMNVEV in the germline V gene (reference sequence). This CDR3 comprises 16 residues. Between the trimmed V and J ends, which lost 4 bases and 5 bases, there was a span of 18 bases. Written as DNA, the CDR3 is TGTGCCAGCAGTTCAATTGGTCAGGGTGGTGATCAGCCCCAGCATTTT. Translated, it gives CASSSIGQGGDQPQHF.

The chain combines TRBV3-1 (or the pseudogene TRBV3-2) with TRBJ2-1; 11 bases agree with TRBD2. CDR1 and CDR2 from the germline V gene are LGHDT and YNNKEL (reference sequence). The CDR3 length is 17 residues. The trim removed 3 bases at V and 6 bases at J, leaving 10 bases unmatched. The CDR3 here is CASSQALAGGRGNEQFF. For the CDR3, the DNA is TGTGCCAGCAGCCAGGCCCTAGCGGGAGGACGGGGCAATGAGCAGTTCTTC.

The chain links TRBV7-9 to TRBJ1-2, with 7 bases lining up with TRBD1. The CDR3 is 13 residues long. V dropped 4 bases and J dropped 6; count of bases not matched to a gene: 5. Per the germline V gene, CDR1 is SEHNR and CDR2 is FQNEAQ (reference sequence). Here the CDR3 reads CASSSGTENGYTF. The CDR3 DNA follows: TGTGCCAGCAGCTCCGGGACAGAGAATGGCTACACCTTC. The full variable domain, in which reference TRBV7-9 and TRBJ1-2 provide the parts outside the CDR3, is DTGVSQNPRHKITKRGQNVTFRCDPISEHNRLYWYRQTLGQGPEFLTYFQNEAQLEKSRLLSDRFSAERPKGSFSTLEIQRTEQGDSAMYLCASSSGTENGYTFGSGTRLTVV.

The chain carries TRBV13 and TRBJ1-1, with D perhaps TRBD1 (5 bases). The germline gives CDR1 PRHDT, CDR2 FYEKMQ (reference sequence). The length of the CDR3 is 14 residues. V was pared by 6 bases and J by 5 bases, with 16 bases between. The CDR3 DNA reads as TGTGCCAGCAGTATGGCGGCGGGGGTGACTGAAGCTTTCTTT. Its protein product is CASSMAAGVTEAFF.

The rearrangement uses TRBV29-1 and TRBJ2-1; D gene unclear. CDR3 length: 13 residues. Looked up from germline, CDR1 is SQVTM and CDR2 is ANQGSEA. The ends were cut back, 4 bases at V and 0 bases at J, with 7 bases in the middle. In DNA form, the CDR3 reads TGCAGCGTTGTGGAGAGCTCCTACAATGAGCAGTTCTTC. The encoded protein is CSVVESSYNEQFF.

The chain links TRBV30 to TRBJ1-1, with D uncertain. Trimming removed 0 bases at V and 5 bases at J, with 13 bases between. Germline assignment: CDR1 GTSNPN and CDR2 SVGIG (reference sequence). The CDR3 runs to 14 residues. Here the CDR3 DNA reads TGTGCCTGGAGTGTACGGTCGGGGAGGACTGAAGCTTTCTTT. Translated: CAWSVRSGRTEAFF.

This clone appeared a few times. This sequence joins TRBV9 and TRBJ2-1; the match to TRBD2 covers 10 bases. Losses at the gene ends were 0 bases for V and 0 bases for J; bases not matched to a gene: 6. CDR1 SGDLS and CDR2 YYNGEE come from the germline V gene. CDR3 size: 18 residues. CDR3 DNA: TGTGCCAGCAGCGTAGAAGCGGGGGGGCCGAACTCCTACAATGAGCAGTTCTTC. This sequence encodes CASSVEAGGPNSYNEQFF.

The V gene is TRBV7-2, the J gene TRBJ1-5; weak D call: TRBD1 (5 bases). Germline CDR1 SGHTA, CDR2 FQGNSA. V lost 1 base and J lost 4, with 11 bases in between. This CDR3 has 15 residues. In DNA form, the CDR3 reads TGTGCCAGCAGCTTAGGGAGACAGCTGAATCAGCCCCAGCATTTT. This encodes CASSLGRQLNQPQHF.

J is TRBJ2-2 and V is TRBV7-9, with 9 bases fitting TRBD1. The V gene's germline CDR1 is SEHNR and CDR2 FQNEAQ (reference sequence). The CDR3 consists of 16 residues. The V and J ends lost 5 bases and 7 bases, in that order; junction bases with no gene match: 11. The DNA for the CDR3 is TGTGCCAGCAGCCGAGGCCGGACAGGGGTTATCGGGGAGCTGTTTTTT. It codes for CASSRGRTGVIGELFF.

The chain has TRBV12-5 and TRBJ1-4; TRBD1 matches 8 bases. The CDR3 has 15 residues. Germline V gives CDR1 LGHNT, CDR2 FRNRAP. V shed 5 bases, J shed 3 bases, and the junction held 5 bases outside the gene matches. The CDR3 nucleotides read TGTGCTAGTGGTCAAACGACAGGGGCTAATGAAAAACTGTTTTTT. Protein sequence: CASGQTTGANEKLFF.

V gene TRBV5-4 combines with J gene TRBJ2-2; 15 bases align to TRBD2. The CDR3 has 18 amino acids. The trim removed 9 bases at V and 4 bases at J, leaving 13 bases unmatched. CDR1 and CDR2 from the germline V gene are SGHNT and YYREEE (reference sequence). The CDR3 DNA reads TGTGCCACATCGGCGCCGGGACTAGCGGGAGGAGCCACCGGGGAGCTGTTTTTT. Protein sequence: CATSAPGLAGGATGELFF.

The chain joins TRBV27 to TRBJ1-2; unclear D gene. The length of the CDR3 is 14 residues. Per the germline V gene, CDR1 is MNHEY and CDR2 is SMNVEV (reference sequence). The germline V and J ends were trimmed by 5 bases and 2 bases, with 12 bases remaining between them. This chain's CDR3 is CASSITALNYGYTF. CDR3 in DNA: TGTGCCAGCAGTATAACAGCCCTGAACTATGGCTACACCTTC.